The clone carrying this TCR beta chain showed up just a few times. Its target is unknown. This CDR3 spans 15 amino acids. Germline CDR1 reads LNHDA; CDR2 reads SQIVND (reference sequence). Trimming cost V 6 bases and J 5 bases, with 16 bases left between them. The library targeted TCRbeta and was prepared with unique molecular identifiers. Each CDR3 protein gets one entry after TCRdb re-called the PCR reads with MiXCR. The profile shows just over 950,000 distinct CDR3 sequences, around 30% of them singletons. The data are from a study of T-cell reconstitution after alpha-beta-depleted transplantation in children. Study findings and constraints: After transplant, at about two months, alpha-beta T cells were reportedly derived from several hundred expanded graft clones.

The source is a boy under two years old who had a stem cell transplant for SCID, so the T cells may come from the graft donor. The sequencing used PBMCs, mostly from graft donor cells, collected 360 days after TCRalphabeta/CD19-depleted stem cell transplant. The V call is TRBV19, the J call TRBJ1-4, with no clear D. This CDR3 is CASRSAWRVNEKLFF. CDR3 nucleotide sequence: TGTGCCAGTAGATCCGCATGGAGAGTCAATGAAAAACTGTTTTTT.